What follows are 25 T cell receptor beta chains derived from one specimen sequenced in a study of shared clonotypes between healthy human individuals. The method was immunoSEQ multiplex PCR; TCRdb's version includes in-frame clones alone and lacks a portion of them. The table lists roughly 2 million clones, 85% to 95% of them singletons. The specimen was naive CD4+ T cells sorted from blood. Subset meaning: CD45RA+ positively selected. All receptors derive from a man younger than 35 in good health.

CDR3 in DNA: TGCGCCAGCAGCTTGGAGGGCGGGGGCCCAAATCAGCCCCAGCATTTT. This gives the protein CASSLEGGGPNQPQHF. J is TRBJ1-5 and V is TRBV5-1; D possibly corresponds to TRBD1 (6 bases). The CDR3 is made up of 16 amino acids. Trimming pared 0 bases from V and 4 bases from J, leaving 14 bases between. From germline, CDR1 is SGHRS and CDR2 YFSETQ.

As to this clone: The same CDR3 can be traced to other DNA sequences in this sample. This sequence joins TRBV18 and TRBJ1-2, with a tentative D call TRBD1 (5 bases). The CDR3 runs to 14 residues. Germline lookup yields CDR1 KGHSH and CDR2 LQKENI. Trimming stripped 2 bases from V and 0 bases from J, with 7 bases between. This chain's CDR3 is CASSPTGANYGYTF. For the CDR3, the DNA is TGTGCCAGCTCACCAACAGGAGCTAACTATGGCTACACCTTC.

This sequence joins TRBV12-2 and TRBJ1-6. TRBV12-2 is a known pseudogene. This CDR3 comprises 14 residues. CDR3 coding DNA: TGTGCCAGCAGCCCCGATCCCTTTAATTCACCCCTCCACTTT. It codes for CASSPDPFNSPLHF.

This clone turned up a few times. The V and J genes are TRBV11-2 and TRBJ2-7; D is uncertain. The CDR3 covers 15 residues. Germline assignment: CDR1 SGHAT and CDR2 FQNNGV. V was pared by 5 bases and J by 5 bases, with 19 bases between. CDR3 sequence reads: CASSPFEISSNEQYF. The DNA for the CDR3 is TGTGCCAGCAGCCCCTTCGAAATTAGTTCAAACGAGCAGTACTTC. The full variable domain, completed using reference TRBV11-2 and TRBJ2-7, is EAGVAQSPRYKIIEKRQSVAFWCNPISGHATLYWYQQILGQGPKLLIQFQNNGVVDDSQLPKDRFSAERLKGVDSTLKIQPAKLEDSAVYLCASSPFEISSNEQYFGPGTRLTVT.

Turning to this clone: One end of the junction does not line up with germline, which may come from a read error. Other DNA sequences within the sample encode an identical CDR3. V gene TRBV30 combines with J gene TRBJ1-1; D ambiguous. This CDR3 comprises 13 residues. CDR1 and CDR2 from the germline V gene are GTSNPN and SVGIG (reference sequence). CDR3 in amino acids: CAWRVAMNTEAFF. In nucleotides, the CDR3 is TGTGCCTGGCGTGTGGCCATGAACACTGAAGCTTTCTTT.

V and J are TRBV5-6 and TRBJ1-2, with D uncertain. Trimming took 7 bases from V and 0 from J, leaving 13 bases between them. CDR1 SGHDT and CDR2 YYEEEE come from the germline V gene. The CDR3 sequence is 14 residues long. CDR3 nucleotide sequence: TGTGCCAGCGCTTTAGTCGATTCTAACTATGGCTACACCTTC. Its protein product is CASALVDSNYGYTF.

The CDR3, as DNA: TGTGCCAGCAGTGACAGAGAGCTCTCCTACAATGAGCAGTTCTTC. It encodes CASSDRELSYNEQFF. The chain has TRBV6-4 and TRBJ2-1; D is unresolved. V lost 2 bases, J lost 0 bases, and 8 bases lay in between. There are 15 residues in the CDR3. Germline CDR1 MRHNA, CDR2 SNTAGT.

The chain combines TRBV7-3 with TRBJ1-2, with TRBD1 matching over 12 bases. This CDR3 comprises 15 residues. Trimming cost V 0 bases and J 8 bases; bases outside gene matches: 4. Per the germline V gene, CDR1 is SGHTA and CDR2 is FQGTGA. CDR3 coding DNA: TGTGCCAGCAGCTTAACGGGGACAGGGGGCGGAGGCTACACCTTC. Amino acid sequence: CASSLTGTGGGGYTF.

The genes are TRBV5-4 and TRBJ2-2; 7 positions agree with TRBD2. Germline assignment: CDR1 SGHNT and CDR2 YYREEE (reference sequence). The V and J ends lost 5 bases and 2 bases, in that order; junction bases with no gene match: 12. This CDR3 region has 17 residues. CDR3 coding DNA: TGTGCCAGCAGTTTCACCTTTGCGGGGGTCAACACCGGGGAGCTGTTTTTT. It encodes CASSFTFAGVNTGELFF.

This chain connects TRBV5-1 to TRBJ2-4; 9 nucleotides match TRBD1. The CDR3 totals 13 residues. Germline loops: CDR1 SGHRS, CDR2 YFSETQ. Germline trimming cut 4 bases from V and 7 bases from J; bases unmatched to any gene: 3. The CDR3 protein is CASSLGQGNIQYF. CDR3 sequence (DNA): TGCGCCAGCAGCCTAGGACAGGGGAACATTCAGTACTTC.

The chain is built from TRBV19 and TRBJ2-1; D is ambiguous. Germline-derived CDR1 and CDR2 are LNHDA and SQIVND (reference sequence). V was cut by 6 bases and J by 3 bases, with 21 bases left in between. The CDR3 covers 17 residues. CDR3 in amino acids: CASRWGHNPSSYNEQFF. Written as DNA, the CDR3 is TGTGCCAGTAGATGGGGTCACAATCCCTCGAGCTACAATGAGCAGTTCTTC.

This chain uses TRBV27 with TRBJ2-3, with a weak D call TRBD2 (7 bases). The ends were cut back, 2 bases at V and 0 bases at J, with 12 bases in the middle. The CDR3 totals 16 residues. Germline V CDR1 and CDR2: MNHEY, SMNVEV (reference sequence). CDR3 coding DNA: TGTGCCAGCAGTTTACTGGCGGGGGCCAGCACAGATACGCAGTATTTT. This encodes CASSLLAGASTDTQYF.

The CDR3 DNA reads as TGCGCCAGCAGCTTGGATGCCGGAGGTTACAATGAGCAGTTCTTC. Translation: CASSLDAGGYNEQFF. V usage is TRBV5-1 and J usage is TRBJ2-1; D may be TRBD2 (5 bases). The V end lost 0 bases, the J end lost 4 bases, and 11 bases lay between the germline ends. CDR1 and CDR2 (germline): SGHRS, YFSETQ. The length of the CDR3 is 15 residues. The whole variable domain, filled in from reference TRBV5-1 and TRBJ2-1, reads KAGVTQTPRYLIKTRGQQVTLSCSPISGHRSVSWYQQTPGQGLQFLFEYFSETQRNKGNFPGRFSGRQFSNSRSEMNVSTLELGDSALYLCASSLDAGGYNEQFFGPGTRLTVL.

The V gene is TRBV12-5, the J gene TRBJ2-7; 7 bases match TRBD1. The J segment lost 5 bases and the V segment lost 1 base, leaving 5 bases of the junction unmatched. This CDR3 is built from 14 residues. In germline, CDR1 is LGHNT, CDR2 FRNRAP. The CDR3 spells CASGLGQGRNEQYF. The CDR3 nucleotides are TGTGCTAGTGGTTTGGGACAGGGACGGAACGAGCAGTACTTC. The full variable domain, rest sourced from reference TRBV12-5 and TRBJ2-7, is DARVTQTPRHKVTEMGQEVTMRCQPILGHNTVFWYRQTMMQGLELLAYFRNRAPLDDSGMPKDRFSAEMPDATLATLKIQPSEPRDSAVYFCASGLGQGRNEQYFGPGTRLTVT.

This clone was seen more than once but under ten times. The chain is built from TRBV19 and TRBJ1-4; unclear D gene. The CDR3 extends over 12 amino acids. Deletions cut 3 bases from V and 10 bases from J, with 9 bases between. Germline assignment: CDR1 LNHDA and CDR2 SQIVND (reference sequence). The CDR3 loop is CASSIEVTKLFF. DNA of the CDR3: TGTGCCAGTAGTATCGAGGTGACAAAACTGTTTTTT.

This chain uses TRBV28 with TRBJ2-5, with TRBD1 matching over 9 bases. Germline CDR1 reads MDHEN; CDR2 reads SYDVKM. The length of the CDR3 is 14 residues. V shed 4 bases and J 5 bases; nucleotides not matched to a gene: 5. CDR3 region: CASSSTGGTETQYF. DNA of the CDR3: TGTGCCAGCAGTTCGACAGGGGGGACGGAGACCCAGTACTTC.

V usage is TRBV19 and J usage is TRBJ1-5, with 7 positions matching TRBD1. J lost 4 bases, V lost 0 bases, and 3 bases had no gene match. The germline V gene has CDR1 LNHDA and CDR2 SQIVND (reference sequence). The CDR3 has 15 amino acids. Written as DNA, the CDR3 is TGTGCCAGTAGTATAGATCCCAGGGGGAATCAGCCCCAGCATTTT. This gives the protein CASSIDPRGNQPQHF.

The DNA of the CDR3 is TGCGCCAGCAGCCCGGGACTAGCGGGGGCGAGCTCCTACGAGCAGTACTTC. It codes for CASSPGLAGASSYEQYF. The rearrangement joins TRBV5-1 to TRBJ2-7; 14 bases align to TRBD2. Germline CDR1 reads SGHRS; CDR2 reads YFSETQ. CDR3 length equals 17 residues. J lost 0 bases, V lost 4 bases, and 6 bases had no gene match.

The rearrangement links TRBV5-1 to TRBJ2-5; 12 positions match TRBD1. This CDR3 has 15 amino acids. The germline V gene encodes CDR1 SGHRS and CDR2 YFSETQ. The ends lost 7 bases at V and 5 bases at J; junction bases unmatched: 9. CDR3 DNA: TGCGCCAGCGAAATCATGGGACAGGGGGCCGAGACCCAGTACTTC. Residues: CASEIMGQGAETQYF. Full variable domain (missing parts from reference TRBV5-1 and TRBJ2-5): KAGVTQTPRYLIKTRGQQVTLSCSPISGHRSVSWYQQTPGQGLQFLFEYFSETQRNKGNFPGRFSGRQFSNSRSEMNVSTLELGDSALYLCASEIMGQGAETQYFGPGTRLLVL.

V usage is TRBV9 and J usage is TRBJ2-7, with D perhaps TRBD2 (5 bases). Trimming removed 4 bases from V and 0 bases from J, with 11 bases in between. CDR3 length: 14 residues. CDR1 and CDR2 from the germline V gene are SGDLS and YYNGEE. DNA of the CDR3: TGTGCCAGCAGCCAAATAGGGAGCTCCTACGAGCAGTACTTC. This encodes CASSQIGSSYEQYF.

V and J are TRBV7-8 and TRBJ2-3; no firm D call. Per germline, CDR1 SGHVS and CDR2 FQNEAQ. The CDR3 covers 14 residues. Trimming left V 6 bases short and J 4 bases short, with 14 bases between. The CDR3 region is CASRPPGVPDTQYF. CDR3 DNA sequence: TGTGCCAGCAGACCTCCGGGTGTCCCAGATACGCAGTATTTT.

The chain joins TRBV5-1 to TRBJ1-4; D remains unclear. The germline V gene has CDR1 SGHRS and CDR2 YFSETQ. This CDR3 comprises 14 residues. The V end lost 5 bases, the J end lost 5 bases, and 13 bases lay between the germline ends. This CDR3 is CASSEQYRNEKLFF. As DNA, the CDR3 is TGCGCCAGCAGTGAGCAATATCGGAATGAAAAACTGTTTTTT.

The chain couples TRBV7-9 to TRBJ2-5; the D gene is possibly TRBD2 (6 bases). With 7 bases removed from V and 9 bases from J, the gap between germline ends came to 15 bases. The CDR3 covers 12 residues. Germline V gene data show CDR1 as SEHNR and CDR2 as FQNEAQ (reference sequence). The CDR3 sequence: CASIDRGVAQYF. Here the CDR3 DNA reads TGTGCCAGCATCGATCGCGGGGTAGCCCAGTACTTC.

The rearrangement uses TRBV27 and TRBJ1-1; TRBD1 is a possible D gene (5 bases). CDR3 length equals 14 residues. Germline CDR1 and CDR2: MNHEY and SMNVEV (reference sequence). Trimming pared 5 bases from V and 5 bases from J, leaving 15 bases between. The CDR3 bases are TGTGCCAGCAGTGGGACCTCTCATGGGACTGAAGCTTTCTTT. As protein: CASSGTSHGTEAFF.

The V and J genes are TRBV2 and TRBJ1-1; 8 bases fit TRBD1. Germline assignment: CDR1 SNHLY and CDR2 FYNNEI. The length of the CDR3 is 14 residues. The V gene end was trimmed by 4 bases and the J gene end by 4 bases; junction bases not matched to a gene: 5. The CDR3 DNA reads as TGTGCCAGCAGTGCAGGGGGCGTCTTCACTGAAGCTTTCTTT. Its translation: CASSAGGVFTEAFF.